This TCR beta chain appears in the sequencing data of a study of Graves' ophthalmopathy and Graves' hyperthyroidism. The study's findings and limits: In blood, most expanded thyroid clonotypes above 0.001 frequency were also detected. Ophthalmopathy progression was predicted with 55% to 71% sensitivity and about 74% specificity.

Researchers took RNA transcripts and amplified TCR beta CDR3 regions from them. HTBI primers were employed in first-round RT-PCR, then a second-round multiplex PCR followed. One entry per CDR3 protein, called by TCRdb with MiXCR from the multiplex PCR reads. This sample has 400,000 to 500,000 distinct CDR3 sequences, with 20% to 25% found just once. Absence of ophthalmopathy within 18 months of follow-up defined stable hyperthyroidism. Among the hyperthyroidism patients, all were newly diagnosed, aged 18 to 65, with under 2 months' duration. There are a few counts of this clonotype. The antigen is undetermined. CDR3 length: 16 amino acids. Trimming stripped 0 bases from V and 0 bases from J, with 9 bases between. Germline V gene lookup returns CDR1 MNHGY and CDR2 SAAAGT.

The sequence derives from a woman under 30 with stable Graves' hyperthyroidism. Material for sequencing was peripheral blood. The V call is TRBV6-8, the J call TRBJ1-5; D unclear. The DNA of the CDR3 is TGTGCCAGCAGTTACTCCCACAGTTATAGCAATCAGCCCCAGCATTTT. Residues: CASSYSHSYSNQPQHF.